The rows below give T cell receptor beta chains drawn from one sample of a study of blood T cell repertoires in COVID-19. Assay used: immunoSEQ multiplex PCR; TCRdb lists only in-frame clones, some missing. The table has more than 300,000 clones, just under 90% seen once; the top ten hold 1.5% to 2%. Sequencing was carried out using peripheral blood. The receptors originated from a woman aged 25 to 39 with COVID-19, enrolled during active disease. Each CDR3 is given with its conserved first and last residue. The D gene is left open where the match is weak. For some rows the clone size is stated as once, few or many, or as a class when expanded; others skip it.

>TRBV2|TRBJ1-3|NA|NA
TGTGCCAGCAGTGAGGGTTACCGGGGGGGAGGCACCATATATTTT
CASSEGYRGGGTIYF
>TRBV5-5|TRBJ2-3|NA|TRBD2
TGTGCCAGCAGCCCAACGCCACTAGCGGGGGCAACCACAGATACGCAGTATTTT
CASSPTPLAGATTDTQYF
>TRBV11-2|TRBJ1-1|NA|NA
TGTGCCAGCAGCTTAGCAGGGTGGACCATGAACACTGAAGCTTTCTTT
CASSLAGWTMNTEAFF
>TRBV28|TRBJ1-5|NA|NA
TGTGCCAGCAGTCCCCCGCTGAGTAGCAATCAGCCCCAGCATTTT
CASSPPLSSNQPQHF
>TRBV5-1|TRBJ2-1|NA|TRBD2
TGCGCCAGCAGCATTATCGGGGAGGGTGAGCAGTTCTTC
CASSIIGEGEQFF
>TRBV27|TRBJ2-7|NA|NA
TGTGCCAGCATGGGGGGAGGCGAGCAGTACTTC
CASMGGGEQYF
>TRBV19|TRBJ1-1|NA|TRBD1
TGTGCCACTCGGGACAGGGGACACATGAACACTGAAGCTTTCTTT
CATRDRGHMNTEAFF
>TRBV6-5|TRBJ1-5|NA|NA
TGTGCCAGCAGTCACTCCCCAGGGGATGACCAGCCCCAGCATTTT
CASSHSPGDDQPQHF
>TRBV6-4|TRBJ2-2|NA|TRBD1
TGTGCCAGCAGCCGCTCGGGACAGGGTGGCACCGGGGAGCTGTTTTTT
CASSRSGQGGTGELFF
>TRBV2|TRBJ2-5|once|NA
TGTGCCAGCAATGGGGGGGCCGGTGGGGAGACCCAGTACTTC
CASNGGAGGETQYF